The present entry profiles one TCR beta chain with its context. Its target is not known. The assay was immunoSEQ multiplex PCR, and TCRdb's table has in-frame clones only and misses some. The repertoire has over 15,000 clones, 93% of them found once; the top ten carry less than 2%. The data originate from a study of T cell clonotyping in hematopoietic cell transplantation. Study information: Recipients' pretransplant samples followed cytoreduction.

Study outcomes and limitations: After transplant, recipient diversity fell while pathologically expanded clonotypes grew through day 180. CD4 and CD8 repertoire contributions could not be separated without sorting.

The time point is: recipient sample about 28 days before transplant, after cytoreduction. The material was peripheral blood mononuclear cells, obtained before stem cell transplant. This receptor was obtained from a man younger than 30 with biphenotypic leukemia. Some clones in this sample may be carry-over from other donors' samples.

CDR3 bases: TGTGCCCTCCGGGACACTTTTAATTCACCCCTCCACTTT. It yields the protein CALRDTFNSPLHF. The chain employs TRBV2 and TRBJ1-6, with a tentative D call TRBD1 (6 bases). V was shortened by 11 bases and J by 6 bases, with 14 bases between the two germline ends. CDR1 is SNHLY and CDR2 is FYNNEI in the germline V gene. This CDR3 has 13 amino acids.